This T cell receptor beta chain was sequenced during a study of cytomegalovirus exposure and HLA in healthy donors. The study's findings and limits: Subsequent analysis of the roughly 120 validation repertoires found a tendency for first-cohort TCR clusters to co-occur. Cytomegalovirus-associated TCR beta chains were listed, numbering 150 to 200.

Comments on this clone: The antigen is not known.

The repertoire was sequenced with immunoSEQ multiplex PCR; TCRdb's copy has only in-frame clones and lacks some. This table holds around 56,000 clones, roughly 93% found once. The CDR3 runs to 18 residues. Sequencing was done on a sample of PBMCs. V gene TRBV21-1 combines with J gene TRBJ1-5; the table's D call of TRBD1 was not tested on the DNA. TRBV21-1 is a recognized pseudogene. This TCR was recovered from a woman aged 18-29 years in good health and CMV-seropositive. The CDR3 sequence: CASSKKLGGTGSNQPQHF. CDR3 nucleotides: TGTGCCAGCAGCAAAAAATTAGGGGGGACAGGCAGTAATCAGCCCCAGCATTTT.